This T cell receptor beta chain was profiled in a study of PD-L1 blockade in urothelial cancer. For the study at large: Prior regimens of chemotherapy numbered 0 to 3 per patient.

CDR1 is MGHDK and CDR2 is SYGVNS in the germline V gene. The CDR3 contains 15 residues. Germline trimming cut 4 bases from V and 8 bases from J; bases unmatched to any gene: 11. The repertoire was sequenced with immunoSEQ multiplex PCR; TCRdb's copy has only in-frame clones and lacks some. The sample includes some 35,000 clones, around 33% seen only once; the top ten take around 9%. The sample in question was tumor tissue, obtained before atezolizumab (anti-PD-L1) treatment. The genes are TRBV25-1 and TRBJ2-1; 7 nucleotides agree with TRBD2. The sequence was obtained from a man aged 55 to 70 with urothelial cancer. In nucleotides, the CDR3 is TGTGCCAGCAGTGCCTTTCGGGGGGAGACTGATGAGCAGTTCTTC. This translates into CASSAFRGETDEQFF.